The T cell receptor (beta chain) under discussion was sequenced for a study of blood T cell repertoires in COVID-19. V dropped 6 bases and J dropped 4 bases, with 10 bases sitting between them. This CDR3 has 12 amino acids. Germline values: CDR1 MNHNY, CDR2 SVGAGI (reference sequence). Profiled with immunoSEQ multiplex PCR; TCRdb holds only in-frame clones, not every one. The sample contains about 180,000 clones, around 83% of which appear only once. The clonotype was recovered from a woman aged 70-85 years with COVID-19, enrolled during active disease. The V and J genes are TRBV6-6 and TRBJ2-7; no reliable D call. The sequencing input was peripheral blood. The CDR3 loop reads CASSQFEYEQYF. The CDR3 nucleotides read TGTGCCAGCAGCCAATTTGAGTACGAGCAGTACTTC.